One sample yielded the 3 T cell receptor beta chains listed below, sequenced in a study of T-cell reconstitution after alpha-beta-depleted transplantation in children. Unique molecular identifiers were incorporated into the prepared TCRbeta library. TCRdb analysed the PCR reads with MiXCR anew, one entry per CDR3 protein. The sample records about 230,000 distinct CDR3 sequences, approximately 9.7% being singletons. Specimen: PBMCs from the stem cell graft donor, collected from the stem cell graft. The receptors here all came from a human donor who donated a stem cell graft to a child with SCID.

This clonotype came up many times. This chain uses TRBV20-1 with TRBJ2-3; 10 nucleotides match TRBD2. V shed 2 bases and J 0 bases; nucleotides not matched to a gene: 14. The CDR3 sequence is 19 residues long. The germline CDR1 and CDR2 sequences are DFQATT and SNEGSKA (reference sequence). The CDR3 region is CSARPLRGTSEASTDTQYF. For the CDR3, the DNA is TGCAGTGCTAGACCACTCCGGGGGACTAGCGAGGCTAGCACAGATACGCAGTATTTT.

This clonotype came up many times. The chain carries TRBV6-1 and TRBJ1-2; no clear D gene. The CDR3 has 13 residues. V gave up 3 bases and J gave up 5 bases, with 10 bases separating them. The germline CDR1 and CDR2 sequences are MNHNS and SASEGT. CDR3 coding DNA: TGTGCCAGCAGTGAGAGAGGTACTTATGGCTACACCTTC. As protein: CASSERGTYGYTF.

This clonotype occurred a few times. The J gene is TRBJ1-2, the V gene TRBV20-1; D perhaps matches TRBD1 (6 bases). Germline CDR1 and CDR2: DFQATT and SNEGSKA (reference sequence). Trimming cost V 4 bases and J 2 bases, with 20 bases left between them. The CDR3 runs 16 residues. The CDR3 region is CSAIGGPRLKNYGYTF. CDR3 bases: TGCAGTGCTATTGGGGGGCCTAGATTAAAAAACTATGGCTACACCTTC.